The sequence of this T cell receptor (beta chain) was determined in a study of blood T cell repertoires in COVID-19. The junction had 7 bases not matched to a gene; V was cut back by 1 base and J by 3 bases. The CDR3 consists of 16 residues. Germline assignment: CDR1 LGHDT and CDR2 YNNKEL (reference sequence). Method: immunoSEQ multiplex PCR; TCRdb's copy keeps in-frame clones and lacks some. The sample has fewer than 250,000 clones; 75% to 85% are singletons. The chain links TRBV3-1 (or the pseudogene TRBV3-2) to TRBJ2-7, with 9 positions matching TRBD2. The receptor was isolated from a woman aged 70 to 79 with acute or convalescent COVID-19. Material: peripheral blood. CDR3 in DNA: TGTGCCAGCAGCCAAGGTCCCAGCGGGGGGATCTACGAGCAGTACTTC. This gives the protein CASSQGPSGGIYEQYF.